The rows below give T cell receptor beta chains drawn from one sample of a study of T-cell reconstitution after alpha-beta-depleted transplantation in children. In TCRdb, the PCR reads were re-called with MiXCR into one record per CDR3 protein. Of about 1,000,000 distinct CDR3 sequences in the sample, roughly 29% are singletons; the top ten hold roughly 27%. The input for sequencing was PBMCs, mostly from graft donor cells, taken 360 days after TCRalphabeta/CD19-depleted stem cell transplant. These receptors were taken from a boy under three years old who had a stem cell transplant for SCID, so the T cells may come from the graft donor. Both conserved end residues are part of each CDR3. The D gene is left open where the match is weak. Clone size is not always given. Where it is, it says once, few, many or a class for expanded clones.

>TRBJ2-2|TRBV7-9|TRBD2|few|16
TGTGCCAGCAGCTTGGGGCTAGCGGTGGACACCGGGGAGCTGTTTTTT
CASSLGLAVDTGELFF
>TRBJ2-1|TRBV4-3|TRBD1|.|18
TGCGCCAGCAGCCAATTTTGGTCTCCGGGACAGGGGGACAATGAGCAGTTCTTC
CASSQFWSPGQGDNEQFF
>TRBJ1-1|TRBV4-3|.|.|15
TGCGCCAGCAGCCAAGATATGGGGCGAAGCACTGAAGCTTTCTTT
CASSQDMGRSTEAFF
>TRBJ2-2|TRBV12-3/TRBV12-4|.|few|16
TGTGCCAGCAGTTTGTGGGGAGGCGATAGCCCCGGGGAGCTGTTTTTT
CASSLWGGDSPGELFF
>TRBJ1-2|TRBV29-1|.|.|14
TGCAGCGTTGAAGATCTTAGGGGCCCCTATGGCTACACCTTC
CSVEDLRGPYGYTF
>TRBJ1-1|TRBV20-1|.|.|16
TGCAGTGCTAACCCTGACCTCGACAGGATGGACACTGAAGCTTTCTTT
CSANPDLDRMDTEAFF
>TRBJ2-4|TRBV7-2|.|.|14
TGTGCCAGCAGGGTGGTAGCCGCCGGGGACATTCAGTACTTC
CASRVVAAGDIQYF
>TRBJ2-7|TRBV20-1|.|once|14
TGCAGTGCTAGCAGCGGAGCCACCTCCTACGAGCAGTACTTC
CSASSGATSYEQYF
>TRBJ2-2|TRBV5-1|.|once|14
TGCGCCAGCAGCAAACTTGACAGAACCGGGGAGCTGTTTTTT
CASSKLDRTGELFF
>TRBJ2-1|TRBV5-1|TRBD1|.|15
TGCGCCAGCAGACGCCCGGCGGACAGGGACAATGAGCAGTTCTTC
CASRRPADRDNEQFF
>TRBJ2-1|TRBV20-1|.|.|14
TGCAGTGCTATGGAGGGGAGCTCCTACAATGAGCAGTTCTTC
CSAMEGSSYNEQFF
>TRBJ2-1|TRBV7-2|TRBD2|many|15
TGTGCCAGCAGCTCTAGCGGGGGGACCTACAATGAGCAGTTCTTC
CASSSSGGTYNEQFF
>TRBJ2-7|TRBV11-2|.|few|14
TGTGCCAGCAGCCCAGCGAGGGGGGGGTACGAGCAGTACTTC
CASSPARGGYEQYF
>TRBJ2-5|TRBV20-1|.|.|15
TGCAGTGCTACCATTTACAGGGAGGGGATGGAGACCCAGTACTTC
CSATIYREGMETQYF
>TRBJ1-1|TRBV10-3|.|.|15
TGTGCCATCAGTGATGAGAGGGGGGGTGATACTGAAGCTTTCTTT
CAISDERGGDTEAFF
>TRBJ1-2|TRBV6-5|.|.|15
TGTGCCAGCAGTTACTCACTGGGCAGGGTCTATGGCTACACCTTC
CASSYSLGRVYGYTF
>TRBJ1-2|TRBV7-9|TRBD1|few|15
TGTGCCAGCAGCTTAGGGACAGGGGAAAACTATGGCTACACCTTC
CASSLGTGENYGYTF
>TRBJ2-2|TRBV4-2|.|.|14
TGTGCCAGCAGCCAATCAGCGGACACCGGGGAGCTGTTTTTT
CASSQSADTGELFF
>TRBJ1-5|TRBV12-3/TRBV12-4|TRBD1|.|13
TGTGCCAGCAGTGGGGGACAGGGCCAGCCCCAGCATTTT
CASSGGQGQPQHF
>TRBJ2-7|TRBV29-1|TRBD1|few|13
TGCAGCATGAAGGGGACAGGGAGCCACGAGCAGTACTTC
CSMKGTGSHEQYF
>TRBJ2-5|TRBV15|TRBD1|.|14
TGTGCCACCACCAGAGACAGGGGGCTGGAGACCCAGTACTTC
CATTRDRGLETQYF
>TRBJ1-4|TRBV6-5|TRBD1|few|15
TGTGCCAGCAGTTATTCGGACAGGGGGAATGAAAAACTGTTTTTT
CASSYSDRGNEKLFF
>TRBJ2-5|TRBV12-3/TRBV12-4|TRBD2|.|15
TGTGCCAGCAGCTTAGCAGGACTAGCGAGGGAGACCCAGTACTTC
CASSLAGLARETQYF
>TRBJ2-7|TRBV5-5|.|.|14
TGTGCCAGCAGCTTGGGGCAGAACCTCTACGAGCAGTACTTC
CASSLGQNLYEQYF
>TRBJ2-5|TRBV12-3/TRBV12-4|.|.|16
TGTGCCAGCAGTTTAAATCTAGGAGCAGGTGGGGAGACCCAGTACTTC
CASSLNLGAGGETQYF